This TCR beta chain was sequenced during a study of shared clonotypes between healthy human individuals. General study results and limits: Depth was large, yet rarefaction showed that sorted-subset sequencing was incomplete. Naive subsets generally exceeded memory subsets in estimated richness. Four donors shared around 5% of their naive CD4 clonotypes.

Concerning this clone itself: Its antigen remains unidentified.

The CDR3 contains 14 residues. CDR1 and CDR2 (germline): MNHNS, SASEGT. With 2 bases removed from V and 7 bases from J, the gap between germline ends came to 15 bases. Naivety among CD8 cells was defined by CD45RO negativity and positive CCR7 selection, thereby excluding terminally differentiated effector memory CD45RA+ cells. It was 200 to 250 ng DNA, about 30,000 T cell genomes, that sorted-subset replicate PCRs used. Measured with immunoSEQ multiplex PCR; TCRdb has only the in-frame clones, and not every one. The data show about 1,900,000 clones, roughly 95% seen once. This clonotype was sampled from a man between 18 and 35 years old in good health. This sequence joins TRBV6-1 and TRBJ2-7; D might be TRBD2 (5 bases). The sequencing sample was made of naive CD8+ T cells sorted from blood. The CDR3 reads CASSEYGEGAEQYF. Written as DNA, the CDR3 is TGTGCCAGCAGTGAATACGGGGAAGGTGCGGAGCAGTACTTC.